This T cell receptor beta chain was captured by sequencing in a study of T cell changes during pregnancy in multiple sclerosis. CDR1 ENHRY and CDR2 SYGVKD come from the germline V gene. V lost 6 bases, J lost 3 bases, and 5 bases stayed unmatched. The CDR3 consists of 14 residues. Sequencing was performed with immunoSEQ multiplex PCR; in TCRdb, only in-frame clones are kept and a portion is missing. The sample has about 40,000 clones; about 95% are singletons. V is TRBV10-3 and J is TRBJ2-7; TRBD2 aligns across 10 bases. The receptor comes from a female donor with multiple sclerosis, enrolled in a pregnancy study. Sample: peripheral blood, taken in the third trimester of pregnancy. This chain's CDR3 is CAIRTSGIDYEQYF. The CDR3, as DNA: TGTGCCATCAGAACTAGCGGGATCGACTACGAGCAGTACTTC.